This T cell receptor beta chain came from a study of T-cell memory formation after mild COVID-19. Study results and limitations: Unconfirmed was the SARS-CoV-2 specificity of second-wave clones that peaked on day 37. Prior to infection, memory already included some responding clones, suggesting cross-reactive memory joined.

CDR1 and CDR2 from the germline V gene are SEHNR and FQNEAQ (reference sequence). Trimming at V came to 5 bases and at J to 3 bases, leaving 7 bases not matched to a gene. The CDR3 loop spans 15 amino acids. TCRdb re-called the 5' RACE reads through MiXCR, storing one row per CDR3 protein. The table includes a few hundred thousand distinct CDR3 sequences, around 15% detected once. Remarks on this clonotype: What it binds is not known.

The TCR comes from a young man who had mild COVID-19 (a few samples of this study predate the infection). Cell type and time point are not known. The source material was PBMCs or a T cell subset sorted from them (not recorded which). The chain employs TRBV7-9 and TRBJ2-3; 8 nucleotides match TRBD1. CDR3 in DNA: TGTGCCAGCAGCCCAGGGGGCGGATGGACAGATACGCAGTATTTT. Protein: CASSPGGGWTDTQYF.